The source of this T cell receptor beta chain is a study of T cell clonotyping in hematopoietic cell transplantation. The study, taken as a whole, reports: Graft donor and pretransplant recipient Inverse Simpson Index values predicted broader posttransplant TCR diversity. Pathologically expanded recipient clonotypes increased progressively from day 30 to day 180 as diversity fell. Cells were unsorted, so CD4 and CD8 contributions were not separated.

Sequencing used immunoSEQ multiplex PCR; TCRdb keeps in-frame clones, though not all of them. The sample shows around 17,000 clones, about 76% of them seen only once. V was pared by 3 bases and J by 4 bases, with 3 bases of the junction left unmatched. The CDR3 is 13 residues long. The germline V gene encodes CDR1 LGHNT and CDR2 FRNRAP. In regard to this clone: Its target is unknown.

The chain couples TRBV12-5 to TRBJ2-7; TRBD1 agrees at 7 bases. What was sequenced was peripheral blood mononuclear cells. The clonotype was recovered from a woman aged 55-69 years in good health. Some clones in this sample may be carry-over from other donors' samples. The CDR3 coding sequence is TGTGCTAGTGGTTTTGACAGGGATTACGAGCAGTACTTC. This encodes CASGFDRDYEQYF.